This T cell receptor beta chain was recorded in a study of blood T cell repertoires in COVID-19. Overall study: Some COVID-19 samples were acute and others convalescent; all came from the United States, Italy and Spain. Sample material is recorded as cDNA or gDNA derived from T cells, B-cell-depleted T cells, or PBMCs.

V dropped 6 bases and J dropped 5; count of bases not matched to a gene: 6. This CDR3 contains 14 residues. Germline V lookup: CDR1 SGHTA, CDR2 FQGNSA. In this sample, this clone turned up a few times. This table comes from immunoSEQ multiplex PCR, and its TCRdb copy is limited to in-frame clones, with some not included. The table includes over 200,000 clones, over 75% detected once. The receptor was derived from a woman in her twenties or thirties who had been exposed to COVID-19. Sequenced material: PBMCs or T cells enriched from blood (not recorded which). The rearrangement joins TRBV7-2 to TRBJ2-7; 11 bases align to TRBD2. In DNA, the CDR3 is TGTGCCAGCAGAGAGACTAGCGGGAAGGACGAGCAGTACTTC. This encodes CASRETSGKDEQYF.